The clone carrying this TCR beta chain was seen a few times. The sample belongs to a study of human T cells and chemical hapten exposure. Study-wide context: Mainly, slight library volume differences in the pool made TCR yields vary.

Time point of the sample: patch test 1, 2 weeks after DPC sensitization. Treatment here: therapeutic diphenylcyclopropenone sensitization with weekly scalp DPC. The V end was cut by 6 bases, the J end by 1 base, with 13 bases between. The CDR3 spans 15 residues. CDR1 and CDR2 from the germline V gene are MNHNS and SASEGT. TCRdb used MiXCR to reprocess the RACE reads, holding one entry per CDR3 protein. Of 180,000 or so distinct CDR3 sequences in the sample, approximately 14% were seen once. The chain is built from TRBV6-1 and TRBJ1-3; a weak D match, TRBD1 (5 bases). The sequence was obtained from a woman in her 30s with alopecia areata. Some clones in this sample may be carry-over from other donors' samples. Source: whole blood, taken in connection with sensitization to the hapten diphenylcyclopropenone (DPC). The CDR3 sequence: CASRDVQDSGNTIYF. The CDR3 DNA follows: TGTGCCAGCAGGGACGTACAGGATTCTGGAAACACCATATATTTT.